This is a list of T cell receptor beta chains from one sample in a study of response to subunit inactivated influenza vaccine. TCRdb reprocessed the RT-PCR reads with MiXCR, giving one entry per CDR3 protein. This table has 500,000 to 650,000 distinct CDR3 sequences, approximately 7.6% appearing once. The sample was PBMCs from blood, taken about 23 months after vaccination. The receptors originated from a man between 45 and 75 years old who received an inactivated influenza vaccine. Both conserved end residues are part of each CDR3. D genes are given only for firm matches. The listing skips clone size in some rows; elsewhere it reads once, few, many or a size class.

TRBJ2-7 | many | TRBV20-1 | . | CSAGDRDGTYEQYF | TGCAGTGCTGGTGACCGGGACGGAACCTACGAGCAGTACTTC
TRBJ2-7 | . | TRBV10-2 | TRBD2 | CASNSPGGLYEQYF | TGCGCCAGCAATAGCCCGGGGGGGCTTTACGAGCAGTACTTC
TRBJ2-3 | . | TRBV6-5 | TRBD2 | CASSYGVSGSLITDTQYF | TGTGCCAGCAGTTACGGGGTTAGCGGGAGCCTAATCACAGATACGCAGTATTTT
TRBJ2-7 | . | TRBV11-2 | TRBD2 | CASTIAGVGLKQYF | TGTGCCAGCACCATAGCGGGGGTGGGTTTGAAGCAGTACTTC
TRBJ2-7 | . | TRBV7-6 | TRBD1 | CASSLALVWTGTDEQYF | TGTGCCAGCAGCTTAGCGCTGGTCTGGACAGGTACGGACGAGCAGTACTTC
TRBJ1-1 | many | TRBV18 | TRBD1 | CASQGQGRQNTEAFF | TGTGCCAGTCAGGGACAGGGAAGGCAGAACACTGAAGCTTTCTTT
TRBJ1-2 | . | TRBV20-1 | . | CSATGEGDYGYTF | TGCAGTGCTACCGGAGAGGGAGACTATGGCTACACCTTC
TRBJ1-1 | many | TRBV20-1 | . | CSATNTGTEAFF | TGCAGTGCTACCAACACAGGGACTGAAGCTTTCTTT
TRBJ1-4 | . | TRBV7-2 | . | CASSLTRGYEKLFF | TGTGCCAGCAGCTTGACCAGGGGTTATGAAAAACTGTTTTTT
TRBJ1-4 | many | TRBV28 | . | CASSSDILNEKLFF | TGTGCCAGCAGTTCGGACATTTTGAATGAAAAACTGTTTTTT
TRBJ1-3 | . | TRBV20-1 | . | CSARDGGVGNTIYF | TGCAGTGCTAGAGATGGTGGAGTGGGAAACACCATATATTTT
TRBJ2-7 | many | TRBV7-6 | . | CASSLASGQYRHEQYF | TGTGCCAGCAGCTTAGCGTCGGGTCAGTATAGACACGAGCAGTACTTC
TRBJ2-7 | . | TRBV27 | TRBD1 | CASTPGPDRTYEQYF | TGTGCCAGCACCCCTGGTCCGGACAGGACCTACGAGCAGTACTTC
TRBJ2-7 | many | TRBV3-1 | . | CASSQDHYYEQYF | TGTGCCAGCAGCCAAGATCACTACTACGAGCAGTACTTC
TRBJ2-1 | many | TRBV4-2 | TRBD2 | CASSHPAGSNEQFF | TGTGCCAGCAGCCACCCAGCGGGAAGCAATGAGCAGTTCTTC
TRBJ1-1 | few | TRBV28 | TRBD1 | CASSLQGVLNTEAFF | TGTGCCAGCAGTTTACAGGGGGTATTGAACACTGAAGCTTTCTTT
TRBJ2-5 | few | TRBV28 | . | CASSLGGGVSQETQYF | TGTGCCAGCAGTTTGGGAGGGGGCGTCTCTCAAGAGACCCAGTACTTC
TRBJ1-1 | many | TRBV5-1 | TRBD1 | CASSQQGRYTEAFF | TGCGCCAGCAGCCAACAGGGGAGATACACTGAAGCTTTCTTT
TRBJ1-5 | many | TRBV5-1 | . | CASSLEPGGGQPQHF | TGCGCCAGCAGCTTGGAGCCCGGAGGCGGTCAGCCCCAGCATTTT
TRBJ2-5 | . | TRBV5-1 | . | CASSLRLQETQYF | TGCGCCAGCAGCTTGCGTCTCCAGGAGACCCAGTACTTC
TRBJ2-7 | . | TRBV7-7 | TRBD1 | CASKYGQGGTYEQYF | TGTGCCAGCAAGTACGGACAGGGGGGTACCTACGAGCAGTACTTC
TRBJ1-5 | . | TRBV6-1 | . | CASSEQGLRGPQHF | TGTGCCAGCAGTGAACAGGGTCTCCGCGGGCCCCAGCATTTT
TRBJ2-6 | few | TRBV5-6 | . | CASSFGQTAGANVLTF | TGTGCCAGCAGCTTTGGACAGACGGCCGGGGCCAACGTCCTGACTTTC
TRBJ1-1 | many | TRBV5-1 | TRBD1 | CASSTYPGQEAFF | TGCGCCAGCAGCACCTACCCGGGACAGGAAGCTTTCTTT
TRBJ2-2 | . | TRBV7-9 | TRBD2 | CASSLALAGNGELFF | TGTGCCAGCAGCTTAGCCCTAGCGGGAAACGGGGAGCTGTTTTTT
TRBJ2-7 | few | TRBV5-1 | TRBD2 | CASSPGTSGTFSYEQYF | TGCGCCAGCAGCCCCGGGACTAGCGGGACCTTCTCCTACGAGCAGTACTTC
TRBJ2-7 | . | TRBV27 | TRBD1 | CASPKGQNF | TGTGCCAGCCCAAAGGGACAGAACTTC
TRBJ2-3 | . | TRBV12-3/TRBV12-4 | TRBD2 | CASIGTSGALSDTQYF | TGTGCCAGCATTGGGACTAGCGGGGCTCTTTCAGATACGCAGTATTTT
TRBJ1-5 | few | TRBV4-1 | . | CASSQDEGPGPQHF | TGCGCCAGCAGCCAAGATGAGGGGCCTGGGCCCCAGCATTTT
TRBJ2-7 | . | TRBV11-1 | TRBD2 | CASSLATTSGEFSYEQYF | TGTGCCAGCAGCTTAGCCACGACTAGCGGGGAGTTTTCCTACGAGCAGTACTTC
TRBJ2-4 | many | TRBV27 | TRBD1 | CASSSGQLAKNIQYF | TGTGCCAGCAGTTCGGGACAGTTAGCCAAAAACATTCAGTACTTC
TRBJ2-1 | . | TRBV20-1 | . | CSVRMVVGASSYNEQFF | TGCAGTGTTAGGATGGTTGTGGGGGCGAGCTCCTACAATGAGCAGTTCTTC
TRBJ2-7 | . | TRBV3-1 | TRBD2 | CATSMVAGSVEQYF | TGTGCCACCTCCATGGTAGCGGGAAGTGTCGAGCAGTACTTC
TRBJ2-2 | . | TRBV27 | . | CASSLIGGPLETNTGELFF | TGTGCCAGCAGCCTCATCGGGGGGCCCCTCGAGACGAACACCGGGGAGCTGTTTTTT
TRBJ2-7 | many | TRBV12-3/TRBV12-4 | TRBD1 | CASRGTGGYEQYF | TGTGCCAGCAGGGGGACAGGGGGCTACGAGCAGTACTTC
TRBJ2-1 | many | TRBV12-3/TRBV12-4 | TRBD2 | CASSFGLAGTYNEQFF | TGTGCCAGCAGTTTCGGACTAGCGGGGACCTACAATGAGCAGTTCTTC
TRBJ2-7 | few | TRBV9 | . | CASSVAGRSEQYF | TGTGCCAGCAGCGTAGCCGGCCGAAGCGAGCAGTACTTC
TRBJ2-1 | . | TRBV5-1 | TRBD2 | CTSSAGGGRATNEQFF | TGCACCAGCAGCGCGGGAGGTGGGAGGGCCACAAATGAGCAGTTCTTC
TRBJ1-3 | . | TRBV28 | . | CASSFKVSGNTIYF | TGTGCCAGCAGTTTTAAGGTCTCTGGAAACACCATATATTTT
TRBJ1-2 | few | TRBV6-1 | . | CASSRGMNYGYTF | TGTGCCAGCAGCCGCGGGATGAACTATGGCTACACCTTC
TRBJ1-1 | . | TRBV5-1 | . | CASSLFPRGNTEAFF | TGCGCCAGCAGCTTGTTTCCACGTGGGAACACTGAAGCTTTCTTT
TRBJ1-2 | . | TRBV14 | TRBD1 | CASSPNLRGRGRYGYTF | TGTGCCAGCAGCCCCAACCTCAGGGGGCGGGGACGCTATGGCTACACCTTC
TRBJ2-7 | many | TRBV6-2/TRBV6-3 | . | CASSSFGWGEQYEQYF | TGTGCCAGCAGTTCCTTTGGTTGGGGGGAGCAATACGAGCAGTACTTC
TRBJ1-4 | . | TRBV6-1 | TRBD1 | CASALQGGNEKLFF | TGTGCCAGCGCTCTACAGGGGGGGAATGAAAAACTGTTTTTT
TRBJ2-3 | . | TRBV7-9 | TRBD2 | CASSLERDGGGDTQYF | TGTGCCAGCAGCTTAGAACGGGACGGCGGGGGAGATACGCAGTATTTT
TRBJ1-1 | . | TRBV15 | . | CATSRQMNTEAFF | TGTGCCACCAGCAGGCAAATGAACACTGAAGCTTTCTTT
TRBJ2-2 | many | TRBV24-1 | TRBD1 | CATSSKQGTPGELFF | TGTGCCACCAGCTCCAAACAGGGGACCCCCGGGGAGCTGTTTTTT